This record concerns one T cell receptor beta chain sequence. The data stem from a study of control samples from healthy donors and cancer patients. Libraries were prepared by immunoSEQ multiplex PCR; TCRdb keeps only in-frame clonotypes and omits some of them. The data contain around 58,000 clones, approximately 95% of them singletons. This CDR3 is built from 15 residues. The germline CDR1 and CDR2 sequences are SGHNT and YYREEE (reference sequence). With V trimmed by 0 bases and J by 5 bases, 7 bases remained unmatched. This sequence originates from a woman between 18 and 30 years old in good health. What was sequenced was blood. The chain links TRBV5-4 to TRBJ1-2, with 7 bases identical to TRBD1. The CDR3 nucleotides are TGTGCCAGCAGCTTGGTCTTGGGGACAGAATATGGCTACACCTTC. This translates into CASSLVLGTEYGYTF.